This T cell receptor beta chain was identified during a study of shared clonotypes between healthy human individuals. Study-level background: Donors had three CD4 naive, three CD4 memory, two CD8 naive and one CD8 memory plate apiece. Study-wide findings and caveats: Shared clonotypes across all four donors exceeded non-shared ones in generation probability. The researchers took only blood, and tissue repertoires probably look different.

To note about this clone: Its specificity is unknown.

Here immunoSEQ multiplex PCR was the method, and the copy in TCRdb shows in-frame clones only, minus some. The data show about 750,000 clones, over 90% seen once. The naive CD8 population came from CD45RO-negative cells selected for CCR7, without terminally differentiated effector memory CD45RA+ cells. All donors were healthy HIV-negative adults lacking recent acute infections or vaccinations. The CDR3 totals 14 residues. V was clipped by 4 bases and J by 4 bases, with 11 bases between them. CDR1 and CDR2 (germline): MDHEN, SYDVKM. The clonotype originates from a man aged 30 to 39 in good health. The chain employs TRBV28 and TRBJ1-3; D possibly corresponds to TRBD1 (5 bases). Sample: naive CD8+ T cells sorted from blood. CDR3 sequence reads: CASSSPDRGNTIYF. The CDR3 coding sequence is TGTGCCAGCAGTTCCCCCGACAGAGGAAACACCATATATTTT.